The TCR beta chain under discussion was sequenced for a study of blood T cell repertoires in COVID-19. Turning to the study itself: From the United States, Italy and Spain came samples of acute and convalescent COVID-19.

For recovered donors of Cohort 3, there were two negative PCRs, clearance, or symptom resolution. With 6 bases removed from V and 0 bases from J, the gap between germline ends came to 13 bases. The length of the CDR3 is 15 residues. Per germline, CDR1 ENHRY and CDR2 SYGVKD. Only in-frame clones appear in the TCRdb table, and some are missing; sequencing was by immunoSEQ multiplex PCR. The table has 320,000 or so clones, over 75% seen once. V usage is TRBV10-3 and J usage is TRBJ2-3; D possibly corresponds to TRBD1 (6 bases). The source of this sequence is a woman in her 30s who had recovered from COVID-19. Sequencing was performed on PBMCs or T cells enriched from blood (not recorded which). CDR3 residues: CAISRDTGSTDTQYF. Here the CDR3 DNA reads TGTGCCATCAGCCGGGACACAGGTAGCACAGATACGCAGTATTTT.